This T cell receptor (beta chain) was captured in a study of patients and donors after allogeneic stem cell transplantation. Trimming removed 3 bases at V and 3 bases at J, with 0 bases between. CDR1 DFQATT and CDR2 SNEGSKA come from the germline V gene (reference sequence). The CDR3 contains 10 residues. This clonotype was found a few times. MiXCR, run by TCRdb on the RT-PCR reads, gives a single entry per CDR3 protein. The sample shows about 400,000 distinct CDR3 sequences, approximately 16% of them seen only once. This TCR derives from a human donor who was either an allogeneic HSCT recipient or a stem cell or donor lymphocyte infusion donor (not recorded which). It is not recorded whose cells these are; they may come from a transplant donor. This chain joins TRBV20-1 and TRBJ2-1, with unresolved D. The sequencing input was blood, either unsorted or a sorted T cell fraction (not recorded which). DNA for the CDR3: TGCAGTGCTAGCTACAATGAGCAGTTCTTC. Translating it yields CSASYNEQFF.